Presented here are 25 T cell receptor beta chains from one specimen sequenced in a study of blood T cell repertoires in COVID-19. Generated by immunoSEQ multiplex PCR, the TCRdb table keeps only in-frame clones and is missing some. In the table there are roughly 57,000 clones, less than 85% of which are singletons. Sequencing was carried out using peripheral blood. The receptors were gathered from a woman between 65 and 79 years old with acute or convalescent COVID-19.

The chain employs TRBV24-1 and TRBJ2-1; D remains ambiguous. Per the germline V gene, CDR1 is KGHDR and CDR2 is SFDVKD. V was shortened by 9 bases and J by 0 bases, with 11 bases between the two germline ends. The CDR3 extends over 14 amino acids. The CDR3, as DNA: TGTGCCACCTCCCGTGCGAGCTCCTACAATGAGCAGTTCTTC. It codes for CATSRASSYNEQFF.

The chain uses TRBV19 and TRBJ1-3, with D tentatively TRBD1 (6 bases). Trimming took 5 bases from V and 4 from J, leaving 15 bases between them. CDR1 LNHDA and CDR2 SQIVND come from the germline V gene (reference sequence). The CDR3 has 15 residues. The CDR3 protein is CASSPRLRGGNTIYF. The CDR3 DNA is TGTGCCAGTAGTCCCCGTCTCAGGGGAGGAAACACCATATATTTT. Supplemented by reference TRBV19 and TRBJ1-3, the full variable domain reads DGGITQSPKYLFRKEGQNVTLSCEQNLNHDAMYWYRQDPGQGLRLIYYSQIVNDFQKGDIAEGYSVSREKKESFPLTVTSAQKNPTAFYLCASSPRLRGGNTIYFGEGSWLTVV.

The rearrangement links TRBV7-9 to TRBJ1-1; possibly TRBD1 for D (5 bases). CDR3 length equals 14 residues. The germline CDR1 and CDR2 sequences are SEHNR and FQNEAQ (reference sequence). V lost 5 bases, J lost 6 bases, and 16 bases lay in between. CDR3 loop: CASSRAGIRAEAFF. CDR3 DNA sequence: TGTGCCAGCAGCCGGGCGGGGATCAGGGCTGAAGCTTTCTTT.

CDR3 loop: CAISITGDGNQPQHF. The CDR3 DNA is TGTGCCATCAGTATTACAGGGGACGGCAATCAGCCCCAGCATTTT. This rearrangement joins TRBV10-3 to TRBJ1-5; 7 bases align to TRBD1. The CDR3 sequence is 15 residues long. CDR1 and CDR2 from the germline V gene are ENHRY and SYGVKD. Losses at the gene ends were 5 bases for V and 2 bases for J; bases not matched to a gene: 6.

Written as DNA, the CDR3 is TGTGCCAGCAGTTCCCCGGGACAGCAAGAGACCCAGTACTTC. Amino acids: CASSSPGQQETQYF. The chain has TRBV6-6 and TRBJ2-5; 7 bases agree with TRBD1. CDR3 length: 14 amino acids. Germline V gives CDR1 MNHNY, CDR2 SVGAGI (reference sequence). With 4 bases clipped from V and 2 bases from J, the junction kept 4 bases outside the gene matches.

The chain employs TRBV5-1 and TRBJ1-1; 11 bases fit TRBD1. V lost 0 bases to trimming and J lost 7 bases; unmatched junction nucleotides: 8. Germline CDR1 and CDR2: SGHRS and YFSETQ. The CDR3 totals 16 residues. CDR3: CASSLVSGQGAVEAFF. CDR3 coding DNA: TGCGCCAGCAGCTTGGTATCCGGACAGGGGGCTGTTGAAGCTTTCTTT.

This CDR3 is CASSVHRGEETQYF. The CDR3, as DNA: TGTGCCAGCAGCGTACACAGGGGAGAAGAGACCCAGTACTTC. V usage is TRBV11-3 and J usage is TRBJ2-5; 7 bases line up with TRBD1. The CDR3 covers 14 residues. V shed 5 bases, J shed 3 bases, and the junction held 6 bases outside the gene matches. Germline lookup yields CDR1 SGHNT and CDR2 YENEEA.

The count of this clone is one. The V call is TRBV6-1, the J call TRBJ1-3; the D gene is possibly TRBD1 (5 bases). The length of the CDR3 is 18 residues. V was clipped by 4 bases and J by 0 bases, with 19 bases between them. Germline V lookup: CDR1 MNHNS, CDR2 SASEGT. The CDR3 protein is CASSVFRGTGNSGNTIYF. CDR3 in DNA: TGTGCCAGCAGTGTCTTCCGGGGGACTGGTAACTCTGGAAACACCATATATTTT.

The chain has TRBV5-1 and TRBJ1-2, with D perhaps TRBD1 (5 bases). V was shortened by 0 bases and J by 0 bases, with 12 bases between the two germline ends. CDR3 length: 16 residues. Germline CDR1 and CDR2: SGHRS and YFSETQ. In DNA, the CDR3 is TGCGCCAGCAGCTTGGGACAGTTTCTCACTAACTATGGCTACACCTTC. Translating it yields CASSLGQFLTNYGYTF.

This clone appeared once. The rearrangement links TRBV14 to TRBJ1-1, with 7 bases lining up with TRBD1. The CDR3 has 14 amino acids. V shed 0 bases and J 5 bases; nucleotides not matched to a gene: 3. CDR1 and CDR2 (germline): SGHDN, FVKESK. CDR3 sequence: CASSQDRGKTEAFF. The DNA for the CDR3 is TGTGCCAGCAGCCAAGACAGGGGGAAAACTGAAGCTTTCTTT.

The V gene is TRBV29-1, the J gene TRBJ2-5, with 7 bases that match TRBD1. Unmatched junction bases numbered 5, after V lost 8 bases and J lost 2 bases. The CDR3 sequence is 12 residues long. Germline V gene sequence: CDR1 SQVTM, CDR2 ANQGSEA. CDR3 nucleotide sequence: TGCAGCTCACGGACAGGTCAAGAGACCCAGTACTTC. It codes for CSSRTGQETQYF.

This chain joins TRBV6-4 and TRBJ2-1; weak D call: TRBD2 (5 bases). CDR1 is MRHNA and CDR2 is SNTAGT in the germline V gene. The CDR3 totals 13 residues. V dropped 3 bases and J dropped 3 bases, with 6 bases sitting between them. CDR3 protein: CASSEGDYNEQFF. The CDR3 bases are TGTGCCAGCAGTGAGGGAGACTACAATGAGCAGTTCTTC.

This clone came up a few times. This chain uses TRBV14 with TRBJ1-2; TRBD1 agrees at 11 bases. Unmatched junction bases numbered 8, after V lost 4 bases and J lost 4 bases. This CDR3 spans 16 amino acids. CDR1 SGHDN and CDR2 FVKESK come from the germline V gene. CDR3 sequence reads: CASSLLSGTGGYGYTF. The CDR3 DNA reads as TGTGCCAGCAGCCTTTTGTCCGGGACAGGGGGCTATGGCTACACCTTC.

CDR3 in DNA: TGTGCCAGCAGCCTTCGCGGGGGGGAGGAGACCCAGTACTTC. Residues: CASSLRGGEETQYF. The chain couples TRBV9 to TRBJ2-5, with 9 bases aligning to TRBD2. Germline values: CDR1 SGDLS, CDR2 YYNGEE. The J segment lost 5 bases and the V segment lost 4 bases, leaving 6 bases of the junction unmatched. The CDR3 is 14 amino acids.

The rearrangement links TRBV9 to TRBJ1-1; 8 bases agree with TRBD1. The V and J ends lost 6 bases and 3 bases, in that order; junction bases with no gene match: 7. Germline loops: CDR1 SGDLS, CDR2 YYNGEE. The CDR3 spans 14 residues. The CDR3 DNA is TGTGCCAGCACAGGGGGCGATACGGACACTGAAGCTTTCTTT. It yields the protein CASTGGDTDTEAFF.

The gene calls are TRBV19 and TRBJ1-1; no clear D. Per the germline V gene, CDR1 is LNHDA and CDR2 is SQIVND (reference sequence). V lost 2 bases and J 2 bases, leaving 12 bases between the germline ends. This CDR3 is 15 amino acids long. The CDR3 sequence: CASSISQTPNTEAFF. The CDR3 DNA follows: TGTGCCAGTAGTATATCCCAGACACCCAACACTGAAGCTTTCTTT.

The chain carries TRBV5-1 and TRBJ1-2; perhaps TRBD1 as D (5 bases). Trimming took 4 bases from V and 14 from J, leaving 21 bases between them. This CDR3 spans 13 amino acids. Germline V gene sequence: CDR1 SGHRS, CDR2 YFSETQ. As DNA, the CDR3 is TGCGCCAGCAGCCCCCCCGGGGGGGAAAAAACGACCTTC. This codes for CASSPPGGEKTTF. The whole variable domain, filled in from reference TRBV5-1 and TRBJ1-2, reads KAGVTQTPRYLIKTRGQQVTLSCSPISGHRSVSWYQQTPGQGLQFLFEYFSETQRNKGNFPGRFSGRQFSNSRSEMNVSTLELGDSALYLCASSPPGGEKTTFGSGTRLTVV.

The DNA of the CDR3 is TGTGCCAGCAGCTTAAGGGTAGGGGGCAGATCTATAATGGGTACTGAAGCTTTCTTT. Translation: CASSLRVGGRSIMGTEAFF. The chain recombines TRBV7-6 with TRBJ1-1, with 7 nucleotides matching TRBD1. Germline V lookup: CDR1 SGHVS, CDR2 FNYEAQ. The V gene end was trimmed by 2 bases and the J gene end by 5 bases; junction bases not matched to a gene: 20. The CDR3 length is 19 residues.

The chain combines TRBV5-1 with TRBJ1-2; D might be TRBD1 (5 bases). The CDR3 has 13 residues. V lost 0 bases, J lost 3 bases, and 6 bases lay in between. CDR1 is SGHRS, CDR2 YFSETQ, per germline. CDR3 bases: TGCGCCAGCAGCTTGGGGGGCGACTATGGCTACACCTTC. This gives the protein CASSLGGDYGYTF.

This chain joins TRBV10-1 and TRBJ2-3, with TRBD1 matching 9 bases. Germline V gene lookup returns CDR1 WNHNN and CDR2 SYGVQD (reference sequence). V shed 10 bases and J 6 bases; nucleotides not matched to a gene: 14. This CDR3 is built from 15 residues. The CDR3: CATTQGQGTMDTQYF. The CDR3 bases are TGCGCCACGACCCAGGGACAGGGCACAATGGATACGCAGTATTTT.

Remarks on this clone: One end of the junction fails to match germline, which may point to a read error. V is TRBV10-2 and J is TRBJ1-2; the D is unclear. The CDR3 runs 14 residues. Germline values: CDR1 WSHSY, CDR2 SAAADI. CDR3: CASSQSRENYGYTF. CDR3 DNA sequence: TGCGCCAGCAGTCAGTCGAGGGAGAACTATGGCTACACCTTC.

For the CDR3, the DNA is TGTGCCAGTAGTATAGTCTCGGGACAGGGAGGTGGAAACACCATATATTTT. Translation: CASSIVSGQGGGNTIYF. This chain joins TRBV19 and TRBJ1-3, with 9 bases lining up with TRBD1. The CDR3 totals 17 residues. CDR1 is LNHDA, CDR2 SQIVND, per germline (reference sequence). J lost 3 bases, V lost 1 base, and 7 bases had no gene match.

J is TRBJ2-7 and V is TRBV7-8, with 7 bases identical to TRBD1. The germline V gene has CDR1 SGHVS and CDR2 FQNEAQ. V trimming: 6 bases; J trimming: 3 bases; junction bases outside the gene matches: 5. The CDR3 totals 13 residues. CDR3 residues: CASRPSGGYEQYF. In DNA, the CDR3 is TGTGCCAGCAGGCCTTCAGGGGGCTACGAGCAGTACTTC.

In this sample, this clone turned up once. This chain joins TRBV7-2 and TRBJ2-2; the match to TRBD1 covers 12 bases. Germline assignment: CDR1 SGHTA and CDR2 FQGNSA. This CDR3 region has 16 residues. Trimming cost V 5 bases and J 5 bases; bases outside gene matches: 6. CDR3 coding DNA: TGTGCCAGCAGCAGAGGGACAGGGGGCAGGACCGGGGAGCTGTTTTTT. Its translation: CASSRGTGGRTGELFF.

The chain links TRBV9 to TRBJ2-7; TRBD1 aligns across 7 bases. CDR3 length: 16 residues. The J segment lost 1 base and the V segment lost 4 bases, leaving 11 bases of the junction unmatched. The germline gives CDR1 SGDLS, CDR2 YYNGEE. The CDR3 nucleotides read TGTGCCAGCAGCTTCGGGCAGGGGGATCTTTCCTACGAGCAGTACTTC. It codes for CASSFGQGDLSYEQYF.